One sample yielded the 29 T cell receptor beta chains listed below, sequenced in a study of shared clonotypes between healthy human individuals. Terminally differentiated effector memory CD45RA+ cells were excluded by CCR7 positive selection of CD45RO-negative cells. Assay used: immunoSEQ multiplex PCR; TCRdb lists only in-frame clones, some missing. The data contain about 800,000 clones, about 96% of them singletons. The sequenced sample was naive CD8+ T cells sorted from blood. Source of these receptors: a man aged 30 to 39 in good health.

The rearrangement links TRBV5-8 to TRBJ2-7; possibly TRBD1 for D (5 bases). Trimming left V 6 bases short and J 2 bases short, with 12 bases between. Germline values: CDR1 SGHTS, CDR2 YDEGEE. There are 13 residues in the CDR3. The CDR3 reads CASTKTDTYEQYF. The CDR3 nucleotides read TGTGCCAGCACCAAGACAGATACCTACGAGCAGTACTTC.

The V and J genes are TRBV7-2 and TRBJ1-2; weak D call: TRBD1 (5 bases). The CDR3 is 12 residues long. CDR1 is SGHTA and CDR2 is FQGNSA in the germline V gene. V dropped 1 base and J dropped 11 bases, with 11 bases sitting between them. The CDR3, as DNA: TGTGCCAGCAGCTTAGTACACAGGCCTTACACCTTC. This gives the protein CASSLVHRPYTF.

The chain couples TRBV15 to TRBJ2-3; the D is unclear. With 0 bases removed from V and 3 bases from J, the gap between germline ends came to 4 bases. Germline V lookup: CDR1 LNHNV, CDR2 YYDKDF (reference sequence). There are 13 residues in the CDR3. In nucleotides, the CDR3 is TGTGCCACCAGCAGAGATTCGACAGATACGCAGTATTTT. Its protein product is CATSRDSTDTQYF.

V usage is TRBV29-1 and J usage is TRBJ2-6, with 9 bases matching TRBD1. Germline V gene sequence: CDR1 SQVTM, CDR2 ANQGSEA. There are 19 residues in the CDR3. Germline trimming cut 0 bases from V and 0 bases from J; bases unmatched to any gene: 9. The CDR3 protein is CSVEDPSGQGHSGANVLTF. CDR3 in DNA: TGCAGCGTTGAAGACCCGTCGGGACAGGGCCACTCTGGGGCCAACGTCCTGACTTTC.

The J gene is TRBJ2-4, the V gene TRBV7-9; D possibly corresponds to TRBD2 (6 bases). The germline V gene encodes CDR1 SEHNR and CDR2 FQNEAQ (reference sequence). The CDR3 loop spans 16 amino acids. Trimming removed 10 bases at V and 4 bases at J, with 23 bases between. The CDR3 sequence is CAIETRDSHSKNIQYF. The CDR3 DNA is TGTGCCATCGAGACCCGGGACTCCCACAGTAAAAACATTCAGTACTTC.

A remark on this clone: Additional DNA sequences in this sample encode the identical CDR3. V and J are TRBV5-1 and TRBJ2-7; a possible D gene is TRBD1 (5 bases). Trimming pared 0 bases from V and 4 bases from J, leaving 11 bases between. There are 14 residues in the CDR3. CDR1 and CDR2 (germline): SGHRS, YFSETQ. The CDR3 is CASSLGQGGYEQYF. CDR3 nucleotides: TGCGCCAGCAGCTTGGGGCAGGGTGGGTACGAGCAGTACTTC.

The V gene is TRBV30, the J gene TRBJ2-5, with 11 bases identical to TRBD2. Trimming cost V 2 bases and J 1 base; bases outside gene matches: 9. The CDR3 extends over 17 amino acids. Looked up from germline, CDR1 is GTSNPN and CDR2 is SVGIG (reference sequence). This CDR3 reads CAWSSYLAGGPQETQYF. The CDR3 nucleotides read TGTGCCTGGAGTTCGTATTTAGCGGGAGGGCCCCAAGAGACCCAGTACTTC.

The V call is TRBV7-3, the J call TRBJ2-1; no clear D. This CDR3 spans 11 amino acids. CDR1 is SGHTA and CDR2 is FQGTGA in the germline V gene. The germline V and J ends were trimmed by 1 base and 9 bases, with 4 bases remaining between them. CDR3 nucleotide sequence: TGTGCCAGCAGCTTAAGGATTGAGCAGTTCTTC. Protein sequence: CASSLRIEQFF.

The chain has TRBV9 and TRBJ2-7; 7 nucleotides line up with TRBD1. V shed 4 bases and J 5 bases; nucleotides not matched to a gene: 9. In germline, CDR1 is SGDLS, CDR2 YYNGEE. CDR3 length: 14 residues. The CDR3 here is CASSSTTGSHEQYF. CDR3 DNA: TGTGCCAGCAGCTCTACGACAGGGTCCCACGAGCAGTACTTC.

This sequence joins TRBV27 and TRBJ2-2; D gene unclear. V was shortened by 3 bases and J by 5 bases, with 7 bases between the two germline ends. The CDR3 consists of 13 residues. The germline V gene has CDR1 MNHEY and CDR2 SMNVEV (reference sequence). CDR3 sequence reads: CASSFLGTGELFF. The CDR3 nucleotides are TGTGCCAGCAGTTTTTTGGGTACCGGGGAGCTGTTTTTT.

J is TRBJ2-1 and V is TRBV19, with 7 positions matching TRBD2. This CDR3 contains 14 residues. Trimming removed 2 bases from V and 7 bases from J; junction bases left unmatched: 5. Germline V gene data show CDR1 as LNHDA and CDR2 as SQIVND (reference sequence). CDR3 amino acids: CASSISGNLNEQFF. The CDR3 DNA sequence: TGTGCCAGTAGTATAAGCGGGAATCTAAATGAGCAGTTCTTC.

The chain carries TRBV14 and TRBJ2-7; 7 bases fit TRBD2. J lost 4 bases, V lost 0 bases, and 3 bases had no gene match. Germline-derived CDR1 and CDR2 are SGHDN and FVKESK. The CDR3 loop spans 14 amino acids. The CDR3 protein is CASSQEPSGYEQYF. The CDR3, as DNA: TGTGCCAGCAGCCAAGAGCCTAGCGGATACGAGCAGTACTTC.

DNA of the CDR3: TGCGCCAGCAGCCAAGAGGACGCTTTGAACACTGAAGCTTTCTTT. Its translation is CASSQEDALNTEAFF. This chain links TRBV4-1 with TRBJ1-1; D gene unclear. V dropped 0 bases and J dropped 0 bases, with 8 bases sitting between them. Germline V CDR1 and CDR2: MGHRA, YSYEKL. This CDR3 is built from 15 residues.

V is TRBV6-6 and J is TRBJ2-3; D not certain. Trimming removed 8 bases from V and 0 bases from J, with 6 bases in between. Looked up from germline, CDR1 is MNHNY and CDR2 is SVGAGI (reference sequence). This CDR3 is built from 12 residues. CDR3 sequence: CASSDSTDTQYF. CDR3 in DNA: TGTGCCAGCTCGGATAGCACAGATACGCAGTATTTT.

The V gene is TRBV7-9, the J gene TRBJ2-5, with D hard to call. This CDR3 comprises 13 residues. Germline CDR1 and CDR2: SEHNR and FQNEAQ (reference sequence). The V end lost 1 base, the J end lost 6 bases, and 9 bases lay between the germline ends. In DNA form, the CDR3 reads TGTGCCAGCAGCTTAGAAACGGGTCAGACCCAGTACTTC. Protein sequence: CASSLETGQTQYF.

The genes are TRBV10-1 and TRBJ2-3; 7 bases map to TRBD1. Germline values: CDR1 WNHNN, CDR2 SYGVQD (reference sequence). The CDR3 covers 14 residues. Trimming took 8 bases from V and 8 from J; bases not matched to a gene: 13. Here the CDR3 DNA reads TGCGCCAGCCCGGACAGGCCGGGGCAAGGTACGCAGTATTTT. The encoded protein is CASPDRPGQGTQYF.

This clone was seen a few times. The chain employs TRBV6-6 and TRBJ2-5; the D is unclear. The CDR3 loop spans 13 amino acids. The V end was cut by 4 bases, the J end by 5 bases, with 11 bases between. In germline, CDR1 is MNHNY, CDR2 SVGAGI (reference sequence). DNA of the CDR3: TGTGCCAGCAGTTCTCCCCGAGAGGAGACCCAGTACTTC. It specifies CASSSPREETQYF.

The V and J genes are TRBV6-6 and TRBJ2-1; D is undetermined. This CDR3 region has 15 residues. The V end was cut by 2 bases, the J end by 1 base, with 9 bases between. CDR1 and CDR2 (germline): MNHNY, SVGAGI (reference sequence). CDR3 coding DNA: TGTGCCAGCAGTTACAGGACGGCTTCCTACAATGAGCAGTTCTTC. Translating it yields CASSYRTASYNEQFF.

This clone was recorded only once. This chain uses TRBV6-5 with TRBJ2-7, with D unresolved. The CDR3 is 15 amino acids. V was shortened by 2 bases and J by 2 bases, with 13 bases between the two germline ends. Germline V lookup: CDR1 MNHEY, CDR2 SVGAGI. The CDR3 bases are TGTGCCAGCAGTTACGGCGTGGCACCGACCTACGAGCAGTACTTC. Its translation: CASSYGVAPTYEQYF.

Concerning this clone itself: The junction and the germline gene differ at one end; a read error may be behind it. CDR3 in DNA: TGTGCCAGCAGTATATGGGGTTCGGAGCAGTATTTT. This encodes CASSIWGSEQYF. The chain uses TRBV28 and TRBJ2-3; D unclear. The CDR3 is made up of 12 amino acids. Per germline, CDR1 MDHEN and CDR2 SYDVKM.

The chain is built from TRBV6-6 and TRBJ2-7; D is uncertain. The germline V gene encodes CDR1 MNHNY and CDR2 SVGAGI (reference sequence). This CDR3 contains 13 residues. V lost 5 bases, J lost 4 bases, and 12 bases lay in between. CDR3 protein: CASSPWHIYEQYF. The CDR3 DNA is TGTGCCAGCAGTCCGTGGCATATTTACGAGCAGTACTTC.

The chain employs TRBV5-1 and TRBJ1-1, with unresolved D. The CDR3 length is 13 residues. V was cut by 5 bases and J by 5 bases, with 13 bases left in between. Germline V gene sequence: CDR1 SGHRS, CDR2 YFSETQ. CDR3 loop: CASRVWGKTEAFF. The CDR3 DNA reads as TGCGCCAGCAGGGTTTGGGGAAAGACTGAAGCTTTCTTT.

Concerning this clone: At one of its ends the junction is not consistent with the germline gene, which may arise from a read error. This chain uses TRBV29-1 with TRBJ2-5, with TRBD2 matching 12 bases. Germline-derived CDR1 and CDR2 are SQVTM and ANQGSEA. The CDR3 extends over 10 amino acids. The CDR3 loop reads CSVRTSGTDF. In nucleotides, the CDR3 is TGCAGCGTTCGGACTAGCGGGACGGACTTC.

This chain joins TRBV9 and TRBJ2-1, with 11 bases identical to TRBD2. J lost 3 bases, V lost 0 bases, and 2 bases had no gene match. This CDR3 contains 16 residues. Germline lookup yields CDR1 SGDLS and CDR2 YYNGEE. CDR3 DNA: TGTGCCAGCAGCGTAGAAGGGACTAGCGGCTACAATGAGCAGTTCTTC. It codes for CASSVEGTSGYNEQFF. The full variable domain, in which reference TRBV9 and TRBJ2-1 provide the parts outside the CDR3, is DSGVTQTPKHLITATGQRVTLRCSPRSGDLSVYWYQQSLDQGLQFLIQYYNGEERAKGNILERFSAQQFPDLHSELNLSSLELGDSALYFCASSVEGTSGYNEQFFGPGTRLTVL.

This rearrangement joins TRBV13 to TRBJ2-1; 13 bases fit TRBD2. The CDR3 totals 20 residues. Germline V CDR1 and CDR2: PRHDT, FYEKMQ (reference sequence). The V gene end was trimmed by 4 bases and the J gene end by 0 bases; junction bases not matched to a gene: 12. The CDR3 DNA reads TGTGCCAGCAGCTCGACACTAGCGGGAGGGCCCTTTTCCTCCTACAATGAGCAGTTCTTC. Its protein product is CASSSTLAGGPFSSYNEQFF.

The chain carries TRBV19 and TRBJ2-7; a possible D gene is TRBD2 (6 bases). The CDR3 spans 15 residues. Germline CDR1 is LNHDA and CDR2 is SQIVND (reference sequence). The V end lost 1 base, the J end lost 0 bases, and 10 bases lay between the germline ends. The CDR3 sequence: CASSIGLGLSYEQYF. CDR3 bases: TGTGCCAGTAGTATAGGGTTGGGACTCTCCTACGAGCAGTACTTC.

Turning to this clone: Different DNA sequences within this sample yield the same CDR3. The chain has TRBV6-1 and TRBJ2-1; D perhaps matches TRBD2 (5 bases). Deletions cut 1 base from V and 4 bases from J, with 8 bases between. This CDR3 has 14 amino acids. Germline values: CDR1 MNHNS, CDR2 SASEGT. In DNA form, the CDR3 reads TGTGCCAGCAGTGAAGGAGGGAGATACAATGAGCAGTTCTTC. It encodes CASSEGGRYNEQFF.

The CDR3 loop is CASSATGTGELFF. Here the CDR3 DNA reads TGTGCCAGCAGTGCTACAGGCACCGGGGAGCTGTTTTTT. The chain employs TRBV28 and TRBJ2-2; D is perhaps TRBD1 (5 bases). This CDR3 contains 13 residues. Germline CDR1 reads MDHEN; CDR2 reads SYDVKM. Trimming cost V 5 bases and J 4 bases, with 8 bases left between them.

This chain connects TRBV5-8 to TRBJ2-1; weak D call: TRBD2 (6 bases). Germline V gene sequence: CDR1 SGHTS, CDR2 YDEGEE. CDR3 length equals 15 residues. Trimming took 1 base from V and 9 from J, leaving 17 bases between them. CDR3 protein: CASSLFGGSGIEQFF. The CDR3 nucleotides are TGTGCCAGCAGCTTGTTTGGAGGGAGTGGGATTGAGCAGTTCTTC.